This T cell receptor beta chain was found in a study of shared clonotypes between healthy human individuals. Deep was the level used in running the assay. Assay used: immunoSEQ multiplex PCR; TCRdb lists only in-frame clones, some missing. In the table there are some 1,100,000 clones, approximately 80% of which are singletons. Free of recent acute infections or vaccinations, the donors were healthy HIV-negative adults. CD4+ cell separation produced CD45RA+ naive and CD45RA-negative memory subsets. Study-level points and caveats: Measured sharing among donors was expected to vary with sequencing depth.

As to this clone: Its antigen is currently unknown.

The germline V gene encodes CDR1 MNHNY and CDR2 SVGAGI (reference sequence). V gave up 8 bases and J gave up 2 bases, with 9 bases separating them. The CDR3 extends over 12 amino acids. This TCR came from a man younger than 35 in good health. Some clones in this sample may be carry-over from other donors' samples. Sequencing used memory CD4+ T cells from PBMCs. This sample's subset: CD45RA-negative fraction. The chain links TRBV6-6 to TRBJ2-5; D may be TRBD1 or TRBD2 (5 bases each). The DNA of the CDR3 is TGTGCCAGCGGGGCGGGTCAAGAGACCCAGTACTTC. It encodes CASGAGQETQYF.